Described below is a single T cell receptor beta chain sequence and its context. This sample was included in a study of blood T cell repertoires in COVID-19. Study background: The United States, Italy and Spain were the sources of the acute and convalescent COVID-19 samples.

Per the study methods: Researchers report that nucleated cell counts were estimated from reference gene primer amplification. Sequencing used immunoSEQ multiplex PCR; TCRdb keeps in-frame clones, though not all of them. That table supplies the V and J calls and clone size; D and trimming were determined from the DNA. This sample has 300,000 to 400,000 clones, with about nine tenths found just once. V was trimmed by 0 bases and J by 5 bases, leaving 9 bases between them. Germline lookup yields CDR1 SGHRS and CDR2 YFSETQ. The CDR3 runs 13 residues. The Seattle patients joined while their infection was active and were tracked longitudinally afterward.

The source is a woman in her seventies with COVID-19, enrolled during active disease. Sequenced: peripheral blood. This sequence joins TRBV5-1 and TRBJ2-7; D may be TRBD1 (6 bases). CDR3 residues: CASSLGQGNEQYF. CDR3 nucleotides: TGCGCCAGCAGCTTGGGTCAGGGGAACGAGCAGTACTTC. The full variable domain, with the rest looked up from reference TRBV5-1 and TRBJ2-7, is KAGVTQTPRYLIKTRGQQVTLSCSPISGHRSVSWYQQTPGQGLQFLFEYFSETQRNKGNFPGRFSGRQFSNSRSEMNVSTLELGDSALYLCASSLGQGNEQYFGPGTRLTVT.